These 22 T cell receptor beta chains came from one sample sequenced in a study of OX40 agonist ivuxolimab in advanced cancers. Here immunoSEQ multiplex PCR was the method, and the copy in TCRdb shows in-frame clones only, minus some. The sample shows several thousand clones, around 70% of them seen only once. The specimen was CD4+ or CD8+ T cells sorted from blood, collected in a trial of the OX40 agonist ivuxolimab. The receptors shown here come from an adult with an advanced solid tumor such as melanoma, head and neck, liver or kidney cancer.

This chain uses TRBV10-3 with TRBJ2-7; D unresolved. V lost 4 bases, J lost 1 base, and 5 bases lay in between. Germline V gives CDR1 ENHRY, CDR2 SYGVKD. This CDR3 is built from 12 residues. In DNA, the CDR3 is TGTGCCATCAGTGGTCGATCCTACGAGCAGTACTTC. Translation gives CAISGRSYEQYF.

V and J are TRBV2 and TRBJ1-6; D is unclear. The CDR3 is 15 amino acids. Trimming pared 8 bases from V and 2 bases from J, leaving 13 bases between. Germline CDR1 SNHLY, CDR2 FYNNEI. The chain's CDR3 is CASLPNVAYNSPLHF. The CDR3 nucleotides read TGTGCCAGCTTACCAAATGTCGCCTATAATTCACCCCTCCACTTT.

The chain recombines TRBV7-9 with TRBJ1-1, with D possibly TRBD1 on 6 matching bases. This CDR3 region has 14 residues. CDR1 is SEHNR, CDR2 FQNEAQ, per germline (reference sequence). V lost 8 bases, J lost 2 bases, and 15 bases lay in between. CDR3 residues: CASLGGADNTEAFF. In nucleotides, the CDR3 is TGTGCCAGCCTGGGGGGGGCTGACAACACTGAAGCTTTCTTT.

The V call is TRBV10-3, the J call TRBJ2-6; D call uncertain. The germline V gene encodes CDR1 ENHRY and CDR2 SYGVKD. The germline V and J ends were trimmed by 0 bases and 2 bases, with 8 bases remaining between them. This CDR3 is built from 16 residues. Written as DNA, the CDR3 is TGTGCCATCAGTGAGTCGATAGGGACTGGGGCCAACGTCCTGACTTTC. Protein product: CAISESIGTGANVLTF.

The CDR3 reads CASSPGRVVAGGYNEQFF. The DNA of the CDR3 is TGTGCCAGCAGCCCGGGCAGGGTGGTAGCGGGGGGTTACAATGAGCAGTTCTTC. J is TRBJ2-1 and V is TRBV7-7; 10 nucleotides align to TRBD2. Germline values: CDR1 SSHAT, CDR2 FNYEAQ (reference sequence). This CDR3 contains 18 residues. With 5 bases clipped from V and 4 bases from J, the junction kept 14 bases outside the gene matches.

The chain is built from TRBV5-1 and TRBJ2-7; TRBD1 matches 7 bases. This CDR3 has 16 residues. Trimming at V came to 4 bases and at J to 6 bases, leaving 16 bases not matched to a gene. Germline CDR1 reads SGHRS; CDR2 reads YFSETQ. CDR3 nucleotide sequence: TGCGCCAGCAGCCCTGCCCCGGCATCACAGGGGATCGAGCAGTACTTC. This codes for CASSPAPASQGIEQYF.

The chain is built from TRBV6-6 and TRBJ2-2; D is unresolved. This CDR3 region has 12 residues. V was pared by 7 bases and J by 3 bases, with 6 bases between. The germline CDR1 and CDR2 sequences are MNHNY and SVGAGI (reference sequence). The CDR3 loop reads CASIKYTGELFF. CDR3 coding DNA: TGTGCCAGCATCAAATACACCGGGGAGCTGTTTTTT.

This clone has a handful of counts. The V call is TRBV7-8, the J call TRBJ2-2; D ambiguous. The CDR3 runs to 12 residues. CDR1 and CDR2 from the germline V gene are SGHVS and FQNEAQ. V dropped 3 bases and J dropped 4 bases, with 3 bases sitting between them. CDR3 DNA: TGTGCCAGCAGCTTTCCCACCGGGGAGCTGTTTTTT. Protein product: CASSFPTGELFF.

The V gene is TRBV29-1, the J gene TRBJ1-1, with D possibly TRBD1 on 6 matching bases. The germline V gene has CDR1 SQVTM and CDR2 ANQGSEA. The V end lost 4 bases, the J end lost 4 bases, and 10 bases lay between the germline ends. This CDR3 comprises 12 residues. The CDR3 reads CSVGEGVTEAFF. CDR3 in DNA: TGCAGCGTTGGGGAGGGGGTCACTGAAGCTTTCTTT.

The chain carries TRBV9 and TRBJ1-1, with D possibly matching TRBD1 (6 bases). The CDR3 is 13 amino acids. V dropped 3 bases and J dropped 1 base, with 7 bases sitting between them. Germline CDR1 reads SGDLS; CDR2 reads YYNGEE. Written as DNA, the CDR3 is TGTGCCAGCAGCGCGGGACAGAACACTGAAGCTTTCTTT. Translation gives CASSAGQNTEAFF.

The V call is TRBV28, the J call TRBJ2-7; D gene uncertain. This CDR3 comprises 13 residues. CDR1 and CDR2 (germline): MDHEN, SYDVKM. V lost 1 base and J 9 bases, leaving 13 bases between the germline ends. The CDR3 region is CASSLSPRRGQYF. The CDR3 nucleotides read TGTGCCAGCAGTTTATCCCCTCGGCGTGGGCAGTACTTC.

The V call is TRBV5-1, the J call TRBJ2-7, with a weak D call TRBD2 (6 bases). Germline V gene data show CDR1 as SGHRS and CDR2 as YFSETQ. V was pared by 4 bases and J by 0 bases, with 11 bases between. The CDR3 is 14 amino acids. The CDR3 sequence is CASSATGGSYEQYF. The DNA of the CDR3 is TGCGCCAGCAGCGCCACCGGGGGCTCCTACGAGCAGTACTTC.

The chain employs TRBV9 and TRBJ2-7; TRBD1 aligns across 12 bases. Germline V gene data show CDR1 as SGDLS and CDR2 as YYNGEE. The CDR3 length is 16 residues. V was clipped by 2 bases and J by 5 bases; unmatched bases: 8. CDR3 DNA: TGTGCCAGCAGCGTCCCTCCGGGACAGGGGGCAAACGAGCAGTACTTC. Encoded protein: CASSVPPGQGANEQYF.

The CDR3 DNA sequence: TGTGCCAGCAGTGTTTCCGGGACAGGTCATGGCTACACCTTC. Protein sequence: CASSVSGTGHGYTF. The chain couples TRBV25-1 to TRBJ1-2, with TRBD1 identical over 8 bases. J gave up 6 bases and V 4 bases, and 7 bases lay outside the gene matches. The CDR3 sequence is 14 residues long. Germline V gives CDR1 MGHDK, CDR2 SYGVNS.

This clone came up once. CDR3 sequence: CASSPMGSTEAFF. The CDR3 DNA sequence: TGTGCCAGCAGTCCAATGGGGAGCACTGAAGCTTTCTTT. The chain recombines TRBV6-1 with TRBJ1-1; D uncertain. The CDR3 extends over 13 amino acids. Trimming cost V 5 bases and J 4 bases, with 11 bases left between them. The germline V gene has CDR1 MNHNS and CDR2 SASEGT.

The rearrangement joins TRBV5-1 to TRBJ2-3; D is uncertain. The CDR3 runs 15 residues. CDR1 is SGHRS and CDR2 is YFSETQ in the germline V gene. V lost 0 bases to trimming and J lost 0 bases, with 8 bases between them. CDR3 nucleotides: TGCGCCAGCAGCTTGGATTTGACTAGCACAGATACGCAGTATTTT. It is translated as CASSLDLTSTDTQYF. The variable domain in full, with the rest retrieved from reference TRBV5-1 and TRBJ2-3, is KAGVTQTPRYLIKTRGQQVTLSCSPISGHRSVSWYQQTPGQGLQFLFEYFSETQRNKGNFPGRFSGRQFSNSRSEMNVSTLELGDSALYLCASSLDLTSTDTQYFGPGTRLTVL.

The chain links TRBV11-2 to TRBJ2-7, with D perhaps matching TRBD1 or TRBD2 (5 bases each). V was trimmed by 0 bases and J by 7 bases, leaving 19 bases between them. From germline, CDR1 is SGHAT and CDR2 FQNNGV. This CDR3 has 16 residues. The CDR3 region has the DNA TGTGCCAGCAGCTTAGAGCCCCCCGGGACCCAATCGGAGCAGTACTTC. Translation: CASSLEPPGTQSEQYF.

The rearrangement joins TRBV2 to TRBJ1-5; D may be TRBD1 (5 bases). This CDR3 has 16 amino acids. Per germline, CDR1 SNHLY and CDR2 FYNNEI. V lost 3 bases to trimming and J lost 3 bases, with 15 bases between them. The CDR3 DNA reads TGTGCCAGCAGTGACACGGGGGATGGATTCAATCAGCCCCAGCATTTT. Its translation: CASSDTGDGFNQPQHF.

The CDR3: CASSAPGTGTGFDDEQFF. In DNA, the CDR3 is TGTGCCAGCAGCGCACCCGGGACCGGGACAGGGTTCGACGATGAGCAGTTCTTC. The V and J genes are TRBV9 and TRBJ2-1, with 9 bases identical to TRBD1. The CDR3 has 18 amino acids. The V gene's germline CDR1 is SGDLS and CDR2 YYNGEE. The V segment lost 3 bases and the J segment 8 bases; nucleotides outside the gene matches: 18.

The rearrangement links TRBV4-1 to TRBJ1-3; no reliable D call. Per the germline V gene, CDR1 is MGHRA and CDR2 is YSYEKL. The V end was cut by 4 bases, the J end by 0 bases, with 7 bases between. The CDR3 has 14 amino acids. CDR3 coding DNA: TGCGCCAGCAGCCTAAGTGGCTCTGGAAACACCATATATTTT. It encodes CASSLSGSGNTIYF.

The V call is TRBV12-2, the J call TRBJ2-3; the table's D call TRBD1 went unverified against the DNA. TRBV12-2 is a pseudogene. CDR3 length: 20 amino acids. The CDR3 here is CASRCSPADSGVAHADTQYF. The CDR3 nucleotides read TGTGCAAGTCGCTGCTCTCCCGCGGATTCAGGGGTGGCACACGCAGATACGCAGTATTTT.

This clone turned up a few times. The chain couples TRBV5-6 to TRBJ1-2; 7 bases fit TRBD1. With V trimmed by 4 bases and J by 4 bases, 10 bases remained unmatched. Per germline, CDR1 SGHDT and CDR2 YYEEEE. The CDR3 contains 15 residues. The CDR3 protein is CASSLGQTNFYGYTF. The CDR3 nucleotides read TGTGCCAGCAGCCTGGGACAGACCAATTTCTATGGCTACACCTTC.